These T cell receptor beta chains were read from a single sample in a study of identical twins. TCRdb passed the 5' RACE reads through MiXCR, listing each CDR3 protein once. The table has 500,000 to 650,000 distinct CDR3 sequences, 20% to 25% seen once. These data also featured in a second study, about yellow fever vaccine responses in identical twins.

Material for sequencing was CD4+ T cells sorted from blood. These receptors originate from a woman aged 18-35 years in good health. The CDR3 runs from the conserved cysteine through the conserved F or W. The D gene is left open where the match is weak. Rows give clone size only sometimes, using once, few, many, or a class for an expanded clone.

clone_size | d_call | j_call | v_call | cdr3_nt | cdr3_aa
few | . | TRBJ2-7 | TRBV27 | TGTGCCAGCGGGGGCCCCCCCTACGAGCAGTACTTC | CASGGPPYEQYF
. | TRBD2 | TRBJ2-7 | TRBV5-1 | TGCGCCAGCAGCTTGGGACTAGCGGGCTCGAGCTCCTACGAGCAGTACTTC | CASSLGLAGSSSYEQYF
few | TRBD1 | TRBJ2-5 | TRBV12-3/TRBV12-4 | TGTGCCAGCAGATGGGACAGGGGGCCCATGGCTGGGGAGACCCAGTACTTC | CASRWDRGPMAGETQYF
. | . | TRBJ1-1 | TRBV3-1 | TGTGCCAGCAGCCATACCGGGCCTGAAGCTTTCTTT | CASSHTGPEAFF
. | . | TRBJ2-1 | TRBV24-1 | TGTGCCACCAGTGCCCAGACCCTAAGGGGAAGCAATGAGCAGTTCTTC | CATSAQTLRGSNEQFF
. | TRBD2 | TRBJ2-6 | TRBV6-1 | TGTGCCAGCAGAGAAGCGGGAGGGGGATTCTCTGGGGCCAACGTCCTGACTTTC | CASREAGGGFSGANVLTF
. | . | TRBJ1-2 | TRBV20-1 | TGCAGTGCTAGATCTAGGGACGGAAACTATGGCTACACCTTC | CSARSRDGNYGYTF
once | TRBD2 | TRBJ2-1 | TRBV11-3 | TGTGCCAGCTCGGCTAGCGGGAGAATGAATGAGCAGTTCTTC | CASSASGRMNEQFF
. | . | TRBJ2-1 | TRBV3-1 | TGTGCCAGCAGCCAGCCTACGATAAATGAGCAGTTCTTC | CASSQPTINEQFF
few | . | TRBJ1-5 | TRBV12-3/TRBV12-4 | TGTGCCAGCAGTCCGAACGAAGATCAGCCCCAGCATTTT | CASSPNEDQPQHF
once | TRBD1 | TRBJ1-3 | TRBV7-9 | TGTGCCAGCAGCCGGACAGGGGGCACTGGAAACACCATATATTTT | CASSRTGGTGNTIYF
. | . | TRBJ2-7 | TRBV12-3/TRBV12-4 | TGTGCCAGCAGTTTAATGGAGGGGGCCGACGAGCAGTACTTC | CASSLMEGADEQYF
. | TRBD2 | TRBJ2-3 | TRBV15 | TGTGCCACCAGCAGAGATCTGGGACTAGCGGGAGGGATGGCAGATACGCAGTATTTT | CATSRDLGLAGGMADTQYF
few | TRBD2 | TRBJ2-3 | TRBV10-3 | TGTGCCATCACCCCTGGACTAGACACAGATACGCAGTATTTT | CAITPGLDTDTQYF
. | . | TRBJ2-7 | TRBV7-6 | TGTGCCAGCAGCAATGGTGACACCGCCTCCTACGAGCAGTACTTC | CASSNGDTASYEQYF
few | TRBD2 | TRBJ2-1 | TRBV24-1 | TGTGCCACCAGTGTGGCGCGGGAGGGGGACAATGAGCAGTTCTTC | CATSVAREGDNEQFF
. | . | TRBJ2-1 | TRBV10-3 | TGTGCCATCAGGGCCGGGACTCCTGACACCCGCAATGAGCAGTTCTTC | CAIRAGTPDTRNEQFF
. | TRBD2 | TRBJ2-2 | TRBV10-3 | TGTGCCATCCTCGGGGGGGGGCCCACCGGGAAGCTGTTTTTT | CAILGGGPTGKLFF
. | . | TRBJ2-5 | TRBV18 | TGTGCCAGCTCAGCACGGATGACACAAGAGACCCAGTACTTC | CASSARMTQETQYF
few | . | TRBJ2-7 | TRBV9 | TGTGCCAGCAGCCCGACGTCGGGACGGATCTACGAGCAGTACTTC | CASSPTSGRIYEQYF
few | . | TRBJ2-1 | TRBV7-2 | TGTGCCAGCAGCTTGTGGTTGTTAGACGGGGCGGGTGAGCAGTTCTTC | CASSLWLLDGAGEQFF
. | . | TRBJ2-1 | TRBV28 | TGTGCCAGCAGTTTAATTTGGGGCAATGAGCAGTTCTTC | CASSLIWGNEQFF
. | . | TRBJ2-2 | TRBV7-9 | TGTGCCAGCAGCTCTAAGGGTCAGGGAAGGTACGGGGAGCTGTTTTTT | CASSSKGQGRYGELFF
. | . | TRBJ2-1 | TRBV4-1 | TGCGCCAGCAGCCCTCTCCGGTACAATGAGCAGTTCTTC | CASSPLRYNEQFF
few | . | TRBJ2-3 | TRBV12-3/TRBV12-4 | TGTGCCAGCAGAGCCCCGGACACTGGACACACAGATACGCAGTATTTT | CASRAPDTGHTDTQYF
many | . | TRBJ1-1 | TRBV12-3/TRBV12-4 | TGTGCCAGCAAAGGACGTTGGGGTAGTACTGAAGCTTTCTTT | CASKGRWGSTEAFF
few | TRBD2 | TRBJ2-7 | TRBV7-9 | TGTGCCAGCAGCCCCCCGGGGCCTAGCGGAACTCCCTACGAGCAGTACTTC | CASSPPGPSGTPYEQYF
. | . | TRBJ2-3 | TRBV11-2 | TGTGCCAGCAGCCCCCACTACACAGATACGCAGTATTTT | CASSPHYTDTQYF
few | TRBD2 | TRBJ2-3 | TRBV10-3 | TGTGCCATCAGCGGGACTAGCGGGAGCACAGATACGCAGTATTTT | CAISGTSGSTDTQYF
few | . | TRBJ2-7 | TRBV12-3/TRBV12-4 | TGTGCCAGCCCCTATGGGAGGCGACCCACCTACGAGCAGTACTTC | CASPYGRRPTYEQYF
. | . | TRBJ2-1 | TRBV3-1 | TGTGCCTCCAGCCAAGGATTGTCCATCGGGGGCGGGAAGTACAATGAGCAGTTCTTC | CASSQGLSIGGGKYNEQFF
. | TRBD1 | TRBJ1-5 | TRBV6-2/TRBV6-3 | TGTGCCAGCAGTTACCGTTTTGGGGACAGAGTAGGATTGTCCCAGCATTTT | CASSYRFGDRVGLSQHF
few | . | TRBJ1-2 | TRBV12-3/TRBV12-4 | TGTGCCAGCACCCTCGGTGCGGGCTATGGCTACACCTTC | CASTLGAGYGYTF
. | . | TRBJ2-1 | TRBV6-1 | TGTGCCAGCAGAGAGACTAAAACCAATGAGCAGTTCTTC | CASRETKTNEQFF
. | . | TRBJ2-1 | TRBV20-1 | TGCAGTGCTAGAGATGGGAGACGTAGCTCCTACAATGAGCAGTTCTTC | CSARDGRRSSYNEQFF
. | . | TRBJ2-7 | TRBV7-9 | TGTGCCAGCAGCCCCTCGGGAGCGGGCAATGCCTACGAGCAGTACTTC | CASSPSGAGNAYEQYF
once | . | TRBJ1-5 | TRBV2 | TGTGCCAGCAGTACCGGCCAGGGGAACAATCAGCCCCAGCATTTT | CASSTGQGNNQPQHF
few | TRBD2 | TRBJ2-5 | TRBV24-1 | TGTGCCACCAGTGCCCCCCTAGCGGGAGGAGTAAGAGAGACCCAGTACTTC | CATSAPLAGGVRETQYF
. | . | TRBJ2-1 | TRBV24-1 | TGTGCCACCAGTGATCCTAGCAGAGGGGGCAATGAGCAGTTCTTC | CATSDPSRGGNEQFF
. | TRBD1 | TRBJ2-1 | TRBV5-1 | TGCGCCAGCAGCCCCGGGACAGCAGGGAGCAATGAGCAGTTCTTC | CASSPGTAGSNEQFF
. | . | TRBJ2-2 | TRBV3-1 | TGTGCCAGCAGCCAAGAGCAGGGATGGAACACCGGGGAGCTGTTTTTT | CASSQEQGWNTGELFF
. | TRBD2 | TRBJ2-3 | TRBV2 | TGTGCCAGCGCAAAGTCTCGGACTAGCGGGAGGACAGATACGCAGTATTTT | CASAKSRTSGRTDTQYF
. | . | TRBJ2-5 | TRBV10-3 | TGTGCCATCAGTGAGCAGCTAGTTTCCGAGACCCAGTACTTC | CAISEQLVSETQYF
few | TRBD1 | TRBJ2-2 | TRBV12-3/TRBV12-4 | TGTGCCAGCAGGACAGGGGGCTCCGTAGGCACCGGGGAGCTGTTTTTT | CASRTGGSVGTGELFF
few | TRBD2 | TRBJ2-1 | TRBV10-3 | TGTGCCATCAGGGAGACTAGCTCCGGAGGGGAGCAGTTCTTC | CAIRETSSGGEQFF